This T cell receptor (beta chain) was sequenced for a study of T cell clonotyping in hematopoietic cell transplantation. To note about this clone: Its matching antigen is unknown.

Generated by immunoSEQ multiplex PCR, the TCRdb table keeps only in-frame clones and is missing some. The table records roughly 40,000 clones, about 95% of them present only once. V lost 0 bases to trimming and J lost 2 bases, with 10 bases between them. There are 15 residues in the CDR3. CDR1 and CDR2 from the germline V gene are SGHTA and FQGNSA. Study findings and constraints: Higher Inverse Simpson Index values in graft donor and pretransplant recipient predicted broader posttransplant TCR diversity. Few recipient clonotypes overlapped donors; over 97% were de novo at given depth. CD4 and CD8 repertoire contributions could not be separated without sorting. Recipient TCR diversity dropped after transplant; expanded clonotypes rose from day 30 to 180.

What was sequenced was peripheral blood mononuclear cells. The sequence derives from a woman aged 45-65 years in good health. Some clones in this sample may be carry-over from other donors' samples. The chain combines TRBV7-2 with TRBJ1-1; the D is unclear. CDR3: CASSLAYVGNTEAFF. Written as DNA, the CDR3 is TGTGCCAGCAGCTTAGCGTACGTCGGTAACACTGAAGCTTTCTTT.